The present T cell receptor beta chain was sequenced within a study of CD8 T cells in Susac syndrome. The study sequenced TCR beta in blood CD8+ and CD4+ T cells. As judged by recently defined diagnostic criteria, patients with Susac syndrome had definite or probable disease. Random-hexamer reverse transcription was applied to roughly 0.5 to 1 ug RNA. Amplification of TCR beta CDR3 across 54 Vbeta and 13 Jbeta was performed with immunoSEQ multiplex PCR. TCRdb fed the immunoSEQ multiplex PCR reads into MiXCR, producing one record per CDR3 protein. This sample carries more than 85,000 distinct CDR3 sequences, about 93% of them seen once, and the ten largest clones take roughly 0.31%. V was pared by 2 bases and J by 2 bases, with 6 bases of the junction left unmatched. This CDR3 spans 15 amino acids. Germline values: CDR1 SGHRS, CDR2 YFSETQ.

Source material: CD4+ T cells from PBMCs. This receptor was taken from a human donor with Susac syndrome. The chain recombines TRBV5-1 with TRBJ2-5, with 7 bases identical to TRBD1. The CDR3 nucleotides are TGCGCCAGCAGCTTCTTGGGGACAGCTCAAGAGACCCAGTACTTC. This codes for CASSFLGTAQETQYF.